This TCR beta chain comes out of a study of blood T cell repertoires in COVID-19. In the original analysis: Reference gene primers were amplified, and this amplification served to estimate nucleated cell counts. Only in-frame clones appear in the TCRdb table, and some are missing; sequencing was by immunoSEQ multiplex PCR. V and J calls and clone size are those listed in that table; D and trimming were worked out from the DNA. The repertoire holds fewer than 200,000 clones, 89% seen once, with roughly 2% in the top ten. The V gene end was trimmed by 1 base and the J gene end by 4 bases; junction bases not matched to a gene: 4. In germline, CDR1 is MGHRA, CDR2 YSYEKL. The length of the CDR3 is 14 residues. This clone has only a few counts.

This chain uses TRBV4-1 with TRBJ2-7, with TRBD1 matching over 7 bases. Sequences were obtained from peripheral blood. The receptor was derived from a man aged 18 to 35 who had recovered from COVID-19. This CDR3 reads CASSQVSGGYEQYF. The CDR3 bases are TGCGCCAGCAGCCAAGTTTCAGGGGGATACGAGCAGTACTTC.